Below, one TCR beta chain is given with its context. What it recognizes is unknown. These data come from a study of T-cell memory formation after mild COVID-19. Study-wide findings and caveats: Several responding clones turned up in pre-infection memory, indicating that cross-reactive memory may have taken part.

From the 5' RACE reads, TCRdb called clonotypes with MiXCR, one entry per CDR3 protein. Of some 300,000 distinct CDR3 sequences listed, less than 20% are singletons. With 6 bases removed from V and 1 base from J, the gap between germline ends came to 13 bases. The CDR3 has 14 amino acids. Per germline, CDR1 DFQATT and CDR2 SNEGSKA (reference sequence). This clonotype was obtained from a man aged 18-30 years who had mild COVID-19 (a few samples of this study predate the infection). Cell type and time point are not known. The sequenced sample was PBMCs or a T cell subset sorted from them (not recorded which). This chain uses TRBV20-1 with TRBJ1-5; D is perhaps TRBD1 (6 bases). CDR3 DNA sequence: TGCAGTGCCGAAGGGGGGACGAGCAATCAGCCCCAGCATTTT. Its translation: CSAEGGTSNQPQHF.